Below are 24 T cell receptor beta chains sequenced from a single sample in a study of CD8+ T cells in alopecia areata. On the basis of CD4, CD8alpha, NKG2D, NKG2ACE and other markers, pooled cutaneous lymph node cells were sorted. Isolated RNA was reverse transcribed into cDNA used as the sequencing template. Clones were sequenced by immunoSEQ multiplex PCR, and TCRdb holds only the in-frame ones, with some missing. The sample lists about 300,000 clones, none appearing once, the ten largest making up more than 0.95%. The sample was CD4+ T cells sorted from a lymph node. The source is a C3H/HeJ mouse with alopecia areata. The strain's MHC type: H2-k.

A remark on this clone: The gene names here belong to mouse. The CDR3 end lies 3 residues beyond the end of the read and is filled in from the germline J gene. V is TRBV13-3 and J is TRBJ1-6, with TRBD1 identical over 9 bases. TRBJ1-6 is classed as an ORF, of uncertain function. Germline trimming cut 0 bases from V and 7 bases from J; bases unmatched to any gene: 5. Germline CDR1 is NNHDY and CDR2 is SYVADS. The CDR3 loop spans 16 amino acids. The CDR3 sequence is CASSDGGQGRNSPLYF. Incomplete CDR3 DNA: TGTGCCAGCAGTGATGGGGGACAGGGAAGAAATTCGCCC.

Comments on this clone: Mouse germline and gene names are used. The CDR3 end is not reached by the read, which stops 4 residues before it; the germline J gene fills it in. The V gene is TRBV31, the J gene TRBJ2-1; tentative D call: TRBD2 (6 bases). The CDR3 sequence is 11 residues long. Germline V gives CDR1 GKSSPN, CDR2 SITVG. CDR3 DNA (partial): TGTGCCTGGGGAACTGGGGCT. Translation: CAWGTGA. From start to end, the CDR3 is CAWGTGAEQFF.

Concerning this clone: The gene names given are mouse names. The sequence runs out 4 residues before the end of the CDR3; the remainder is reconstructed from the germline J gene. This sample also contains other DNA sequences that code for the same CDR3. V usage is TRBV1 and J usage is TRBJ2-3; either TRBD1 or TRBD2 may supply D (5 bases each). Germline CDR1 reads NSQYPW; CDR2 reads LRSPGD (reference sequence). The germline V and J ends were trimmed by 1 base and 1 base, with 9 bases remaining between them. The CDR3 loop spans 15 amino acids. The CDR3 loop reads CTCSAGGAGAETLYF. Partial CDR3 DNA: TGCACCTGCAGTGCAGGGGGCGCGGGTGCAGAA. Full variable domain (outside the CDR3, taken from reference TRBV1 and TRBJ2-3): VTLLEQNPRWRLVPRGQAVNLRCILKNSQYPWMSWYQQDLQKQLQWLFTLRSPGDKEVKSLPGADYLATRVTDTELRLQVANMSQGRTLYCTCSAGGAGAETLYFGSGTRLTVL.

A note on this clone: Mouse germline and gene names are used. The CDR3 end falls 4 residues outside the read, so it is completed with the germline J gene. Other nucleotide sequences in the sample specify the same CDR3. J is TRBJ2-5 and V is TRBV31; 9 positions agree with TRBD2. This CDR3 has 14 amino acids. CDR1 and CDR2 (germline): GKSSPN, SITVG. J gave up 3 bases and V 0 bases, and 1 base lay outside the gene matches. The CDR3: CAWSLGGAQDTQYF. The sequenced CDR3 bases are TGTGCCTGGAGTCTTGGGGGGGCGCAAGAC. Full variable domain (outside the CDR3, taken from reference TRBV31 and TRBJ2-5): AQTIHQWPVAEIKAVGSPLSLGCTIKGKSSPNLYWYWQATGGTLQQLFYSITVGQVESVVQLNLSASRPKDDQFILSTEKLLLSHSGFYLCAWSLGGAQDTQYFGPGTRLLVL.

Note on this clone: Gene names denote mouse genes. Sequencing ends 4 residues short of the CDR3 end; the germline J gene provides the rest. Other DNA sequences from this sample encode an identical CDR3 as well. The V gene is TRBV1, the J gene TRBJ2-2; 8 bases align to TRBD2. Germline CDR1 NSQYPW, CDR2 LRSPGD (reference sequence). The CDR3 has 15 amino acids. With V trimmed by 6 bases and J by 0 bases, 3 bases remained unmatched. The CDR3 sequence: CTCRGTGANTGQLYF. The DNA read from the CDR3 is TGCACCTGCAGGGGGACTGGAGCAAACACCGGG.

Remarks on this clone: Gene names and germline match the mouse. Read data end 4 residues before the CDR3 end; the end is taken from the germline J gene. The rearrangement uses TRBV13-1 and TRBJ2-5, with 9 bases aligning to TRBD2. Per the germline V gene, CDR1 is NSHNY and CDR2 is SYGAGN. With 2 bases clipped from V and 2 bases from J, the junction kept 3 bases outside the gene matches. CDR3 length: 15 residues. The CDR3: CASSEIWGGQDTQYF. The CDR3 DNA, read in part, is TGTGCCAGCAGTGAGATCTGGGGGGGCCAAGAC.

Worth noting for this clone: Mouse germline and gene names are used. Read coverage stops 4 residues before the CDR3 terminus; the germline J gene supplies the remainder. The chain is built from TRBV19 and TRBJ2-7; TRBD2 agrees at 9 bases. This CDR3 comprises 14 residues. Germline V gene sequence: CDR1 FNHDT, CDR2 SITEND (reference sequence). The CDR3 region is CASSIRDWAYEQYF. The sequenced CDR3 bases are TGTGCCAGCAGTATCCGGGACTGGGCTTAT.

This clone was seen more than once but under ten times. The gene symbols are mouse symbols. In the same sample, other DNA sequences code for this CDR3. The chain's CDR3 is CTCSARGAETLYF. The CDR3 DNA, read in part, is TGCACCTGCAGTGCCAGGGGTGCAGAA. This chain joins TRBV1 and TRBJ2-3, with TRBD1 as a possible D gene (5 bases). Read sequence stops 4 residues before the CDR3 end, and the germline J gene provides the missing end. The CDR3 totals 13 residues. V lost 3 bases and J lost 1, with 5 bases in between. Germline CDR1 and CDR2: NSQYPW and LRSPGD (reference sequence).

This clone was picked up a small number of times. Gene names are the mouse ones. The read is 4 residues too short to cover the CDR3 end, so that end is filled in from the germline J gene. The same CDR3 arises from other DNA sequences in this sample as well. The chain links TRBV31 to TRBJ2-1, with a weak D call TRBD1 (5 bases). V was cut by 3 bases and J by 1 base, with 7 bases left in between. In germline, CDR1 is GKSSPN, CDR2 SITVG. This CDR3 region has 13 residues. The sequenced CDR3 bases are TGTGCCTGGAGACGACAGAACTATGCT. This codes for CAWRRQNYA. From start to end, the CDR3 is CAWRRQNYAEQFF. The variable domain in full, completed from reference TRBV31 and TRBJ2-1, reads AQTIHQWPVAEIKAVGSPLSLGCTIKGKSSPNLYWYWQATGGTLQQLFYSITVGQVESVVQLNLSASRPKDDQFILSTEKLLLSHSGFYLCAWRRQNYAEQFFGPGTRLTVL.

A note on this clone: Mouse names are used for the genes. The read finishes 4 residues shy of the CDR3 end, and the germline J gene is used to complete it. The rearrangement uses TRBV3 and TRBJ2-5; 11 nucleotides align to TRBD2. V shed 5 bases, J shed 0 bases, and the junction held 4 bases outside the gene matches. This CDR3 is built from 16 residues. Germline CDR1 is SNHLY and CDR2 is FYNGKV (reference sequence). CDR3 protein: CASSQGTGGNQDTQYF. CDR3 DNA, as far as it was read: TGTGCCAGCAGCCAAGGGACTGGGGGTAACCAAGAC. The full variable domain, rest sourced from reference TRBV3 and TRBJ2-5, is GPKVLQIPSHQIIDMGQMVTLNCDPVSNHLYFYWYKQILGQQMEFLVNFYNGKVMEKSKLFKDQFSVERPDGSYFTLKIQPTALEDSAVYFCASSQGTGGNQDTQYFGPGTRLLVL.

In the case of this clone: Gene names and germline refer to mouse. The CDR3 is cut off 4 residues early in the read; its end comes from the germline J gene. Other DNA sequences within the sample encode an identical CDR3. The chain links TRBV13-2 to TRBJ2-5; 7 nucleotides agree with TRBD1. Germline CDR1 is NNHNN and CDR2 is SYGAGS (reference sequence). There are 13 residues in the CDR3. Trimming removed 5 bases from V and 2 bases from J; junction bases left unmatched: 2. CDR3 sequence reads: CASGAGGQDTQYF. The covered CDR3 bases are TGTGCCAGCGGGGCAGGGGGCCAAGAC.

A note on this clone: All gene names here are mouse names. Partial CDR3 DNA: TGTGCCAGCAGATACAGGGGGCTCACA. It specifies CASRYRGLT. The complete CDR3 sequence is CASRYRGLTEVFF. This chain connects TRBV19 to TRBJ1-1; 9 bases align to TRBD1. Read data end 4 residues before the CDR3 end; the end is taken from the germline J gene. Germline loops: CDR1 FNHDT, CDR2 SITEND (reference sequence). This CDR3 has 13 residues. J lost 4 bases, V lost 5 bases, and 3 bases had no gene match.

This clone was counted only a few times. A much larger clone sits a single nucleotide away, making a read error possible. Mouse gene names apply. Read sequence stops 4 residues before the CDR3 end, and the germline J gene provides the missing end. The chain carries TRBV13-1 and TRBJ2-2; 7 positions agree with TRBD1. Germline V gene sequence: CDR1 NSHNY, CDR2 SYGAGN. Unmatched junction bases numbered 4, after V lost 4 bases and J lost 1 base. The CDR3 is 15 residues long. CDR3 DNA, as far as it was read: TGTGCCAGCAGTCCCGGGACAGAAAACACCGGG. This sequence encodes CASSPGTENTG. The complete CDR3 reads CASSPGTENTGQLYF.

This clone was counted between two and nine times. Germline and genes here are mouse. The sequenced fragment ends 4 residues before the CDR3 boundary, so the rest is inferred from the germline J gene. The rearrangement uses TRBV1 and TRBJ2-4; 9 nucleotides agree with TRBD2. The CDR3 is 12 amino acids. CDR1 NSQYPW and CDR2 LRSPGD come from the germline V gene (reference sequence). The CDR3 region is CTCRGLGNTLYF. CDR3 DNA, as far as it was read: TGCACCTGCAGGGGACTGGGAAAC.

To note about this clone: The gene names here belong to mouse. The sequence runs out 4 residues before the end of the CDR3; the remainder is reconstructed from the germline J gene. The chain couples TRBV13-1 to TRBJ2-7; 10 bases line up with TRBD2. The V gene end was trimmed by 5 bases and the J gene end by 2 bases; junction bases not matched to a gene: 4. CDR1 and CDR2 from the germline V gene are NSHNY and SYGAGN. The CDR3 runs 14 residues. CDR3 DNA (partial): TGTGCCAGCAGCATGGACTGGGGGCCCTAT. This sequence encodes CASSMDWGPY. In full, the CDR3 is CASSMDWGPYEQYF.

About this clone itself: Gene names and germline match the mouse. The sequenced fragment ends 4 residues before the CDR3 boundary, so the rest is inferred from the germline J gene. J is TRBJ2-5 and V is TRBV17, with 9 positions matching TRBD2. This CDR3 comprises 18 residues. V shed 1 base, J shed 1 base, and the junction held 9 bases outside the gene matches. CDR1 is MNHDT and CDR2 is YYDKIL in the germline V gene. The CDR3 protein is CASSRVGGGARDQDTQYF. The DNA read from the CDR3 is TGTGCTAGCAGTAGAGTTGGTGGGGGGGCGCGGGACCAAGAC.

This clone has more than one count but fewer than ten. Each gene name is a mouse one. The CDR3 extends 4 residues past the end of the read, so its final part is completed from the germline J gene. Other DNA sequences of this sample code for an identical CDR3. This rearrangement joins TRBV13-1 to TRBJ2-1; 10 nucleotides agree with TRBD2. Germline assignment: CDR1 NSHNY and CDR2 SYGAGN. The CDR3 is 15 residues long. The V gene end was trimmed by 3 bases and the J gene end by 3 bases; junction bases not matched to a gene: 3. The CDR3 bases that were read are TGTGCCAGCAGTGGGACTGGGGGTGGCTATGCT. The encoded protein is CASSGTGGGYA. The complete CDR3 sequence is CASSGTGGGYAEQFF.

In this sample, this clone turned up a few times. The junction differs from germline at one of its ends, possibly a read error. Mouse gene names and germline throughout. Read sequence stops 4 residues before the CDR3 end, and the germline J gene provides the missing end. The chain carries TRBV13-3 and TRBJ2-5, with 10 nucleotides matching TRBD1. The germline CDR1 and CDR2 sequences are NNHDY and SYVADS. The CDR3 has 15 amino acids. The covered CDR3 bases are TGTACCAGCAGGAACCGGGACAGGGGAAAAGAC. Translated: CTSRNRDRGKD. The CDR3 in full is CTSRNRDRGKDTQYF.

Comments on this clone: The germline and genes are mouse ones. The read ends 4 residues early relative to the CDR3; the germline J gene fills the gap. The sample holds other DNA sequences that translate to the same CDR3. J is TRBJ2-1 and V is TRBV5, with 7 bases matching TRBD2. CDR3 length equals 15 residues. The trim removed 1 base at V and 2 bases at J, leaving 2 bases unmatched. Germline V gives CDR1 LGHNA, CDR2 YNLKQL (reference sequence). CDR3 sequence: CASSQAWGDYAEQFF. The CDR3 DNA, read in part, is TGTGCCAGCAGCCAAGCGTGGGGGGACTATGCT.

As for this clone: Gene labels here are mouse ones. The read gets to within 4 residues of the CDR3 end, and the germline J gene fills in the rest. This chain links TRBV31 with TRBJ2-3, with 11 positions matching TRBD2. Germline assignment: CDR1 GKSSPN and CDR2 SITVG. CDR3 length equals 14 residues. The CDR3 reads CAWSPGTGGETLYF. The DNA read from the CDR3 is TGTGCCTGGAGTCCCGGGACTGGGGGAGAA.

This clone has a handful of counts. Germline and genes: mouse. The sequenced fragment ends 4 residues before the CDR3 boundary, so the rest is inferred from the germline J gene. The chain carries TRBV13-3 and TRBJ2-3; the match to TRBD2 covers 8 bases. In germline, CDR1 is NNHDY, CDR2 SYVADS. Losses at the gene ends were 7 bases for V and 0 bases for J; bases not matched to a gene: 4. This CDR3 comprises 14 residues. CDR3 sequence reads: CASFLGGSAETLYF. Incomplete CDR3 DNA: TGTGCCAGCTTCCTGGGGGGTAGTGCAGAA.

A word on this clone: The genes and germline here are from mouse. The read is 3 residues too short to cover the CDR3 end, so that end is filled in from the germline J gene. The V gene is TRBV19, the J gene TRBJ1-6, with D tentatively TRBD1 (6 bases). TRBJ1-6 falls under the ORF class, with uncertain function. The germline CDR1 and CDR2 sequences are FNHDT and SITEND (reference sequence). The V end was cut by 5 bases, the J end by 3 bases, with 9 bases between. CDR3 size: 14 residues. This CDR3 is CASRTGFYNSPLYF. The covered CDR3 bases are TGTGCCAGCAGGACAGGCTTCTATAATTCGCCC.

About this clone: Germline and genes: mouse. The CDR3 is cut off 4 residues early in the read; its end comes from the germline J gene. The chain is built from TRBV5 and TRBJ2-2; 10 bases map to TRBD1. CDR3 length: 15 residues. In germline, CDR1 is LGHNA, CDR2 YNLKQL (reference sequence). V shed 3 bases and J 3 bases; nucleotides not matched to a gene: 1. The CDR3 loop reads CASSHGTGDTGQLYF. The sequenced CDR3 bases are TGTGCCAGCAGCCATGGGACAGGGGACACCGGG.

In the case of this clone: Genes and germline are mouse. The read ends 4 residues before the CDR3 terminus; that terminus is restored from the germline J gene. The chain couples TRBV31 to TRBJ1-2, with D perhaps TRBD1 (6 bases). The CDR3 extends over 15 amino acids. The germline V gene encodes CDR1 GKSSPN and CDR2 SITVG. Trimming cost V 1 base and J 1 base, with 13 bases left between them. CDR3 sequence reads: CAWSPPGHRNSDYTF. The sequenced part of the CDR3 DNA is TGTGCCTGGAGTCCCCCGGGACACAGAAACTCC.